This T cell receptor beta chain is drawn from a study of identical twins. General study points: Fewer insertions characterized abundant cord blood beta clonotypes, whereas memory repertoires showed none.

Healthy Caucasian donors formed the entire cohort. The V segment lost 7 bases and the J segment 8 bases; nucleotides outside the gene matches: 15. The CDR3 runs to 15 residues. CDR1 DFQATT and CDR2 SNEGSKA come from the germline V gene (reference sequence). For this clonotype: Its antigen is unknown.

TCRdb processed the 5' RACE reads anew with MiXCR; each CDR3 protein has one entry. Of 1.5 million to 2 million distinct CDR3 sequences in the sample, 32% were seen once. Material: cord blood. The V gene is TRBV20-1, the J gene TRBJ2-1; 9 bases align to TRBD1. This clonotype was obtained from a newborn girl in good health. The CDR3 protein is CSVLGKQGAFDEQFF. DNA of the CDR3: TGCAGTGTGCTAGGTAAACAGGGGGCGTTCGATGAGCAGTTCTTC.